The T cell receptor beta chain under discussion was sequenced for a study of immune reconstitution after stem cell transplant in scleroderma. From germline, CDR1 is MNHEY and CDR2 SVGEGT. This CDR3 has 12 amino acids. V shed 6 bases and J shed 6 bases, with 8 bases lying between them. TCRdb re-analysed the RT-PCR reads in MiXCR, keeping a single row per CDR3 protein. Found here are about 1,900 distinct CDR3 sequences, roughly 13% of them singletons; the top ten hold roughly two thirds. This TCR was recovered from a female donor with systemic sclerosis. This specimen was collected before or after autologous hematopoietic stem cell transplantation (not recorded which). The chain joins TRBV6-2 or TRBV6-3 to TRBJ1-4; no definite D call. The CDR3 DNA reads TGTGCCAGCAGCCCCGCGGATGAAAAACTGTTTTTT. Residues: CASSPADEKLFF.